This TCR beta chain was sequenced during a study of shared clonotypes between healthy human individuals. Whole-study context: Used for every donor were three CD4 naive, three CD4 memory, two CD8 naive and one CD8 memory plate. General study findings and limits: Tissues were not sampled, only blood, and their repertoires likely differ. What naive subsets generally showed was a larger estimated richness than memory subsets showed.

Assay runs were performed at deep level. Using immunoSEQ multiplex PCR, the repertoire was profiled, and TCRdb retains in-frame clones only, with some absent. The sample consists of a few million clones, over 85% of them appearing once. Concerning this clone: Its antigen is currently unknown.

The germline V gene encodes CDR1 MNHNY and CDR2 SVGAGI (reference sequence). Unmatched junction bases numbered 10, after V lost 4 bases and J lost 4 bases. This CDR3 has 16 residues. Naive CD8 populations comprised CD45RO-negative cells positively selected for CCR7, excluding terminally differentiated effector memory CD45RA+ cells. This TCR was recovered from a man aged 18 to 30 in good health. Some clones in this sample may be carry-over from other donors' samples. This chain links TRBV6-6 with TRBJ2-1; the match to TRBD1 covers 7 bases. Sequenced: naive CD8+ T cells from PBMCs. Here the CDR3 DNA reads TGTGCCAGCAGTTTGGGCCGCAACAGGGGTTACAATGAGCAGTTCTTC. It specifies CASSLGRNRGYNEQFF.